This T cell receptor beta chain was observed in a study of radiotherapy plus CTLA-4 blockade in lung cancer. A word on this clone: Its antigen remains unidentified.

The ends lost 0 bases at V and 0 bases at J; junction bases unmatched: 2. Germline V CDR1 and CDR2: GTSNPN, SVGIG (reference sequence). The length of the CDR3 is 14 residues. Regarding the study as a whole: Alongside interferon-beta, early blood T cell clone dynamics were reportedly the best predictor of response.

Sequencing used immunoSEQ multiplex PCR; TCRdb keeps in-frame clones, though not all of them. The sample has some 78,000 clones, around 87% seen once. The material was peripheral blood, obtained from a patient treated with radiotherapy plus ipilimumab. This chain connects TRBV30 to TRBJ2-7; TRBD2 agrees at 7 bases. This receptor was identified in a human donor with non-small cell lung cancer who had stable disease on radiotherapy plus ipilimumab. The CDR3 is CAWSVGGSSYEQYF. The CDR3 bases are TGTGCCTGGAGTGTGGGGGGGAGCTCCTACGAGCAGTACTTC.